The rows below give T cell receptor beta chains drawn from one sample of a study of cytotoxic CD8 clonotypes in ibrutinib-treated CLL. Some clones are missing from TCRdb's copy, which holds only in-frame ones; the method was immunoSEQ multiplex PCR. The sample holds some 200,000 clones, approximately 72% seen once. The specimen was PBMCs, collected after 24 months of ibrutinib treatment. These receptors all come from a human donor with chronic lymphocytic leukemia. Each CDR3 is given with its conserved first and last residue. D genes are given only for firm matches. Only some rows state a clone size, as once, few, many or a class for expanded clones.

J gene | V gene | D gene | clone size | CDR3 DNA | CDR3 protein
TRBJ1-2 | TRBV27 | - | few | TGTGCCAGTCAGGGAAGGGGAAACTATGGCTACACCTTC | CASQGRGNYGYTF
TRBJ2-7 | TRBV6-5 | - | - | TGTGCCAGCAGGGTCGGGATAGCCAACTACGAGCAGTACTTC | CASRVGIANYEQYF
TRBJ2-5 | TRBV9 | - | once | TGTGCCAGCAGCGTAGCTAGCGGGCAGGGGGCTGGGGAGACCCAGTACTTC | CASSVASGQGAGETQYF
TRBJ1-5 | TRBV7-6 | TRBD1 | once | TGTGCCAGCAGCCCGGACAGGGCGTACAATCAGCCCCAGCATTTT | CASSPDRAYNQPQHF
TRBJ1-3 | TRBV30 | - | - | TGTGCCTGGACCCCCCCAGGGGACAGAAACACCATATATTTT | CAWTPPGDRNTIYF
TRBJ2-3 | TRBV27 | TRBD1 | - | TGTGCCAGCAGTCCGAGACAGGGACCAGATACGCAGTATTTT | CASSPRQGPDTQYF
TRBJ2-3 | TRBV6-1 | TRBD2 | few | TGTGCCAGCAGCGGACTAGCGGGTAGCACAGATACGCAGTATTTT | CASSGLAGSTDTQYF
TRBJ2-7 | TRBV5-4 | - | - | TGTGCCAGCAGCCTTACCCCTTTGTACGAGCAGTACTTC | CASSLTPLYEQYF
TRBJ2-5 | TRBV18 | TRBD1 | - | TGTGCCAGCTCACCTCAACAGGAGACAGGGTTAGAGACCCAGTACTTC | CASSPQQETGLETQYF
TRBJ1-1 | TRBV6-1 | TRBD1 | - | TGTGCCAGCAGTGACCTAGGACAGGGGAACACTGAAGCTTTCTTT | CASSDLGQGNTEAFF
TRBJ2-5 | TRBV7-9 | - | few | TGTGCCAGCAGCACCAGGATGATGTACCAAGAGACCCAGTACTTC | CASSTRMMYQETQYF
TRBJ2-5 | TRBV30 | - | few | TGTGCCTGGAGTGTACGTCAAGGGACCCAGTACTTC | CAWSVRQGTQYF
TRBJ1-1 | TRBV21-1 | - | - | TGTGCCAGCAGCAAAAGAAACCCGGGACAGGGCCGCTGCGGTTCGAACACTGAAGCTTTCTTT | CASSKRNPGQGRCGSNTEAFF
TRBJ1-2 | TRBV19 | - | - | TGTGCCAGTAGCAAAGACTTTGGGGAGGACTATGGCTACACCTTC | CASSKDFGEDYGYTF
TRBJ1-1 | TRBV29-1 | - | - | TGCAGCGGGGCAGGGGACACTGAAGCTTTCTTT | CSGAGDTEAFF
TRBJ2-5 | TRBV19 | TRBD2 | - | TGTGCCAGTAGTGGGAGGGACGGCGGGAGGTACCAAGAGACCCAGTACTTC | CASSGRDGGRYQETQYF
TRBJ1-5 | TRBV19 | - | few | TGTGCCAGTAGTAGCGGGACCCAGTTCAGGGCCCAGCATTTT | CASSSGTQFRAQHF
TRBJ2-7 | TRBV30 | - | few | TGTGCCTGGAGGGCGGTCTACGAGCAGTACTTC | CAWRAVYEQYF
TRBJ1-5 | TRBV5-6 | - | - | TGTGCCAGCAGCTTCGGTTTGCAGCCCCAGCATTTT | CASSFGLQPQHF
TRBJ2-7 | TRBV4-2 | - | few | TGTGCCAGCAGCCCTCGCGCCCGGGCCGGGGGAGAGCAGTACTTC | CASSPRARAGGEQYF
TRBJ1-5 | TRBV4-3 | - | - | TGCGCCAGCAGCCAAGATCAAGGCGGGAGTCAGCCCCAGCATTTT | CASSQDQGGSQPQHF
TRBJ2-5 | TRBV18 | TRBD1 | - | TGTGCCAGCTCACCACCGGGACAGGGTGGGGAGACCCAGTACTTC | CASSPPGQGGETQYF
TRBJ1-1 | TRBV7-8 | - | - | TGTGCCAGCAGCTCCGTGGAGAACACTGAAGCTTTCTTT | CASSSVENTEAFF
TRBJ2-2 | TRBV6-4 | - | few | TGTGCCAGCAGTGCAACCTTAAACACCGGGGAGCTGTTTTTT | CASSATLNTGELFF
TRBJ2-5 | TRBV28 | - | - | TGTGCCAGCAGTTTTTTTCTAGTCGGGACCCAGTACTTC | CASSFFLVGTQYF
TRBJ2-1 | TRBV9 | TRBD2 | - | TGTGCCAGCAGCGTAGCCGGGAGGGCGGGGGGCTCCTACAATGAGCAGTTCTTC | CASSVAGRAGGSYNEQFF
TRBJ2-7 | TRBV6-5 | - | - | TGTGCCAGCAGTCCCCCAGGCCTATTCTCCTACGAGCAGTACTTC | CASSPPGLFSYEQYF
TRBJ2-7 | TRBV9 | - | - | TGTGCCAGCAGCGTAGAGTCGGGAGTATCCTACGAGCAGTACTTC | CASSVESGVSYEQYF
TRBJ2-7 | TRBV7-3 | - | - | TGTGCCAGCAGCTTATTTCACTCCCGTCAGAACGAGCAGTACTTC | CASSLFHSRQNEQYF
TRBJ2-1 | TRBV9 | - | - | TGTGCCAGCAGCGTAGATATTAGCCGGATTAATGAGCAGTTCTTC | CASSVDISRINEQFF
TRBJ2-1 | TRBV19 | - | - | TGTGCCAGTAGCAAGGGCCCCTACAATGAGCAGTTCTTC | CASSKGPYNEQFF
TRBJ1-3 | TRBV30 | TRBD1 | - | TGTGCCTGGAGTCACAGGGGGCGCGGAAACACCATATATTTT | CAWSHRGRGNTIYF
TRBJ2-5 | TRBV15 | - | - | TGTGCCACCAGCAGAGATTGGACTTATATGGGTGGCCAAGAGACCCAGTACTTC | CATSRDWTYMGGQETQYF
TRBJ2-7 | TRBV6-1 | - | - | TGTGCCAGCAGTGTCCAGGGTTACTACGAGCAGTACTTC | CASSVQGYYEQYF
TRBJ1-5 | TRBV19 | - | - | TGTGCCAGTAATAGGATGGGGCAGCCCCAGCATTTT | CASNRMGQPQHF
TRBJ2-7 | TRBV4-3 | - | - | TGCGCCAGCAGCCAGTCTAGGACTGGGTTTTACGAGCAGTACTTC | CASSQSRTGFYEQYF
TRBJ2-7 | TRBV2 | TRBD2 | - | TGTGCCAGCAAAATTAGCGGGACTCCGGTCGAGCAGTACTTC | CASKISGTPVEQYF
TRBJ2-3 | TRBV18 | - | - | TGTGCCAGCTCGTCCGACTGGAGACCAGATACGCAGTATTTT | CASSSDWRPDTQYF
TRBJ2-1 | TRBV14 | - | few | TGTGCCAGCAGCCGGGGGGCTCTCAATGAGCAGTTCTTC | CASSRGALNEQFF
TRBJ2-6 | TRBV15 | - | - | TGTGCCACCAGCAGATTTACAGACTCTGGGGCCAACGTCCTGACTTTC | CATSRFTDSGANVLTF
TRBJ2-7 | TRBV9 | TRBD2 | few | TGTGCCAGCAGCGCAGGGACTAGCGGCTACGAGCAGTACTTC | CASSAGTSGYEQYF
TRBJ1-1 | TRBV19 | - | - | TGTGCCAGTAGCCAACGGACGCCTGAAGCTTTCTTT | CASSQRTPEAFF
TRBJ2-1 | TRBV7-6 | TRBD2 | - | TGTGCCAGCAGCTCCCAGCGGGAGAGACAGTTCTTC | CASSSQRERQFF
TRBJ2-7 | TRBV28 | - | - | TGTGCCAGCACCCGCGACAGCTCCTACGAGCAGTACTTC | CASTRDSSYEQYF
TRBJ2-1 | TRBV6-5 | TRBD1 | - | TGTGCCAGCAAGCCAGGACAGGCAGGGAATGAGCAGTTCTTC | CASKPGQAGNEQFF
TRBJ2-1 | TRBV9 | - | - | TGTGCCAGCAGCGTAGCCGGACAAGGGTACAATGAGCAGTTCTTC | CASSVAGQGYNEQFF
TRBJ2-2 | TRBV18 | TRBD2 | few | TGTGCCAGCTCACCGGTGCTAGCGGTGAACACCGGGGAGCTGTTTTTT | CASSPVLAVNTGELFF
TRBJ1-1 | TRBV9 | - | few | TGTGCCAGCAGCGTAGTAGGGTTGGGCACTGAAGCTTTCTTT | CASSVVGLGTEAFF
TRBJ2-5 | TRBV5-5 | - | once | TGTGCCAGCAGCTCCGGGACGGGGGAATCTACCTCCCAGTACTTC | CASSSGTGESTSQYF
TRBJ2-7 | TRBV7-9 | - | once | TGTGCCAGCAGGTGGGACGGAGGTCTTTTCGGCATTGACGAGCAGTACTTC | CASRWDGGLFGIDEQYF